This TCR beta chain originates from a study of T cell changes during pregnancy in multiple sclerosis. V lost 6 bases, J lost 4 bases, and 14 bases lay in between. The germline gives CDR1 MNHEY, CDR2 SVGAGI. The CDR3 runs 14 residues. Repertoires were generated with immunoSEQ multiplex PCR, while TCRdb's copy carries only in-frame clones and drops some. Among 4,000 to 5,500 clones listed, 81% were seen once. Sequencing was performed on CD8+ T cells from peripheral blood mononuclear cells, taken in the second trimester of pregnancy. The chain has TRBV6-5 and TRBJ2-3, with TRBD2 as a possible D gene (5 bases). The receptor's source is a female donor in good health, enrolled as a control in a pregnancy study. CDR3 loop: CASSDDWGADTQYF. The CDR3 DNA is TGTGCCAGCAGCGATGACTGGGGAGCAGATACGCAGTATTTT.